This TCR beta chain stems from a study of CD8+CD57+ T cells in acquired aplastic anemia. Study-wide results and caveats: Sharing between patients and controls was observed for twenty-nine CD8+ CDR3 sequences.

Concerning this clonotype itself: Its antigen is not known.

V was clipped by 0 bases and J by 10 bases, with 19 bases between them. This CDR3 is 16 amino acids long. CDR1 and CDR2 from the germline V gene are LNHNV and YYDKDF (reference sequence). According to the study, genomic DNA was the template for TCR beta VDJ and CDR3 profiling. TCRdb reprocessed the reads via MiXCR and lists one record per CDR3 protein. The sample shows roughly 500,000 distinct CDR3 sequences, approximately 33% of them seen only once. Patients included in sequencing had previously demonstrated CD8+CD57+ cell expansion by flow cytometry. Sequences were obtained from sorted CD4+, CD8+, or CD8+CD57+ T cells (not recorded which) from PBMCs. The receptor comes from a human donor with aplastic anemia. The chain joins TRBV15 to TRBJ1-5, with TRBD1 as a possible D gene (6 bases). The CDR3 DNA is TGTGCCACCAGCAGAGAAGGAGGGGGGGCGCGTCAACCCCAGCATTTT. Translating gives CATSREGGGARQPQHF.